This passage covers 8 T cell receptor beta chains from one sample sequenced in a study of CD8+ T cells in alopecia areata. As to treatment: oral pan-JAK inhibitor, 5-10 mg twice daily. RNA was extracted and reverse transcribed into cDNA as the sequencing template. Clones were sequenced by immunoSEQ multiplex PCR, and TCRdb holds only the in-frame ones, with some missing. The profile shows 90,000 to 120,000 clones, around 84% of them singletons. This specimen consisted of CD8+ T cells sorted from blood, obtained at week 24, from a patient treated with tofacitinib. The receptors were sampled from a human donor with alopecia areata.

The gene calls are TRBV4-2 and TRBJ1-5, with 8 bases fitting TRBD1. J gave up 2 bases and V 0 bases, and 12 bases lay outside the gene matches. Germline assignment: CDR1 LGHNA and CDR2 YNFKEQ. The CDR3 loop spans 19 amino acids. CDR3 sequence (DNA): TGTGCCAGCAGCCAAGATGTAGGACAGGGAGGTGGTGGCAATCAGCCCCAGCATTTT. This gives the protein CASSQDVGQGGGGNQPQHF.

CDR3 nucleotide sequence: TGTGCCAGCACCTCGGGACAGGGTTACGAGCAGTACTTC. Protein product: CASTSGQGYEQYF. The chain has TRBV6-5 and TRBJ2-7; 9 nucleotides align to TRBD1. The germline V gene encodes CDR1 MNHEY and CDR2 SVGAGI. The CDR3 covers 13 residues. V was pared by 7 bases and J by 4 bases, with 5 bases of the junction left unmatched.

CDR3 amino acids: CATQGAAGGRDCQYF. CDR3 nucleotides: TGTGCCACCCAGGGGGCTGCGGGGGGGCGAGATTGTCAGTACTTC. The chain uses TRBV10-3 and TRBJ2-5, with a possible D match to TRBD2 (9 bases). Between the trimmed V and J ends, which lost 10 bases and 11 bases, there was a span of 29 bases. This CDR3 contains 15 residues. Germline lookup yields CDR1 ENHRY and CDR2 SYGVKD.

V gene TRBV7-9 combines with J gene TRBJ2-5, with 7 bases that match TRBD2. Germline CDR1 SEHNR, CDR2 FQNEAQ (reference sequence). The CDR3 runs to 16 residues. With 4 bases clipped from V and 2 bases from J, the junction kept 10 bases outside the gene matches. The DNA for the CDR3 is TGTGCCAGCAGCTATCCGGCGGGGGATATACAAGAGACCCAGTACTTC. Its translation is CASSYPAGDIQETQYF. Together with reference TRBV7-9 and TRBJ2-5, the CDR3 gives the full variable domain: DTGVSQNPRHKITKRGQNVTFRCDPISEHNRLYWYRQTLGQGPEFLTYFQNEAQLEKSRLLSDRFSAERPKGSFSTLEIQRTEQGDSAMYLCASSYPAGDIQETQYFGPGTRLLVL.

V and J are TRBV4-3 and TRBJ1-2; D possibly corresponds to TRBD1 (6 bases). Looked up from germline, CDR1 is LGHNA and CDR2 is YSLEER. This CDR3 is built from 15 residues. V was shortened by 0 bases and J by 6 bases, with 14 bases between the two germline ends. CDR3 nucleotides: TGCGCCAGCAGCCAAGAAGGGCAGGGGCCGCATGGCTACACCTTC. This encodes CASSQEGQGPHGYTF.

CDR3 coding DNA: TGCGCCAGCAGCTTTACGGTCCCTAGCGAGCAGTACTTC. Translating gives CASSFTVPSEQYF. This rearrangement joins TRBV5-1 to TRBJ2-7; no clear D. The CDR3 has 13 amino acids. Germline V CDR1 and CDR2: SGHRS, YFSETQ. Trimming cost V 2 bases and J 6 bases, with 12 bases left between them.

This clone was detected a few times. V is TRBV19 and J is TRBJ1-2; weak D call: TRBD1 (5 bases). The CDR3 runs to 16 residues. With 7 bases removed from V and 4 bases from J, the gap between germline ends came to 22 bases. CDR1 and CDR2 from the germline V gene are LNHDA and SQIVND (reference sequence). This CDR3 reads CASTPSGTASIYGYTF. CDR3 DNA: TGTGCCAGTACCCCAAGCGGGACTGCCTCAATCTATGGCTACACCTTC. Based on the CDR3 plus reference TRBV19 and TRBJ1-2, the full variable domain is DGGITQSPKYLFRKEGQNVTLSCEQNLNHDAMYWYRQDPGQGLRLIYYSQIVNDFQKGDIAEGYSVSREKKESFPLTVTSAQKNPTAFYLCASTPSGTASIYGYTFGSGTRLTVV.

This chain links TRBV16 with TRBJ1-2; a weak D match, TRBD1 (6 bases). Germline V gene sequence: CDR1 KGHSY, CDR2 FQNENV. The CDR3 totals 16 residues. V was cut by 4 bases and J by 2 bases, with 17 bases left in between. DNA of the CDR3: TGTGCCAGCAGCCCAACCGACAGGCTTTTCAACTATGGCTACACCTTC. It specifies CASSPTDRLFNYGYTF.